This T cell receptor beta chain was observed in a study of T cell responses to AZD1222 COVID-19 vaccine. Sequenced by immunoSEQ multiplex PCR; TCRdb stores in-frame clones only, minus some. The data show some 120,000 clones, approximately 92% seen once. Germline CDR1 MDHEN, CDR2 SYDVKM. The CDR3 runs to 15 residues. V gave up 9 bases and J gave up 1 base, with 17 bases separating them. This receptor was identified in an adult in good health. The sequencing here drew on peripheral blood, taken on day 0 of AZD1222 vaccination. The J gene is TRBJ2-3, the V gene TRBV28; tentatively, D is TRBD1 (5 bases). CDR3 in amino acids: CASRTRVGGTDTQYF. The CDR3 DNA reads as TGTGCCAGTAGAACCAGGGTTGGTGGCACAGATACGCAGTATTTT.